The source of this TCR beta chain is a study of blood T cell repertoires in COVID-19. Profiling relied on immunoSEQ multiplex PCR, and the TCRdb table lists in-frame clones only, not all of them. The sample lists 250,000 or so clones; 75% to 90% were seen once. The CDR3 loop spans 14 amino acids. Germline assignment: CDR1 MNHEY and CDR2 SVGAGI. Trimming pared 7 bases from V and 4 bases from J, leaving 14 bases between. The sample taken for sequencing was peripheral blood. This chain links TRBV6-5 with TRBJ1-5; D is unclear. The sequence was collected from a man younger than 40 with COVID-19, enrolled during active disease. CDR3 sequence reads: CASMITAGNQPQHF. The CDR3 nucleotides read TGTGCCAGCATGATAACGGCAGGAAATCAGCCCCAGCATTTT.